This paragraph covers one TCR beta chain sequence. Its target is unknown. The entry originates in a study of beta chain features in type 1 diabetes. Study-level findings and limits: Researchers reported that naive, central memory and Treg TCRB repertoires appeared more similar in patients than in healthy donors. Researchers report that Type 1 diabetes patients had moderately but significantly shorter TCRB CDR3s across all four CD4+ subsets. Patients and controls would be equally affected if PCR favored shorter templates.

The V end was cut by 7 bases, the J end by 4 bases, with 7 bases between. This CDR3 comprises 11 residues. The germline CDR1 and CDR2 sequences are SNHLY and FYNNEI. Investigators reverse transcribed all isolated RNA, so they sequenced expressed TCRB transcripts. Sequenced by immunoSEQ multiplex PCR; TCRdb stores in-frame clones only, minus some. Found here are hundreds of thousands of clones, 11% to 15% of them singletons; the top ten hold roughly 0.04%. This sequence was found in a young man with type 1 diabetes. Source material: naive CD4+ T cells from blood. This chain connects TRBV2 to TRBJ1-1, with D uncertain. The DNA of the CDR3 is TGTGCCAGCATGGTAGGCACTGAAGCTTTCTTT. It yields the protein CASMVGTEAFF.